A single sample gave rise to the 15 T cell receptor delta chains below, sequenced in a study of delta chains in infants with herpesvirus infections. Gamma-chain- and delta-chain-specific primers converted PBMC RNA into TCR cDNA. TCRdb ran CATT on the RT-PCR reads. The data hold approximately 1,400 delta-chain clones, with just under 30% observed a single time. The sample was peripheral blood, taken at time point 1 of longitudinal follow-up. The source of these receptors is a human donor who was a Ugandan infant, either HIV-exposed or HIV-unexposed (not recorded which).

Points on this clone: Other nucleotide sequences from this sample produce the same CDR3. CDR3 nucleotides: TGTGCTCTTGGGGAAAGCCCACTTTTCCTAAATCTCTACTGGGGGATAAATCAGGGGGGACTCATCTTT. Translated, it gives CALGESPLFLNLYWGINQGGLIF. The chain carries TRDV1 and TRDJ1; 11 bases align to TRDD3. V lost 2 bases, J lost 10 bases, and 33 bases stayed unmatched. Germline CDR1 TSWWSYY, CDR2 QGS. The CDR3 extends over 23 amino acids.

This chain connects TRDV1 to TRDJ1; no firm D call. Germline V CDR1 and CDR2: TSWWSYY, QGS. Trimming took off 8 bases at V and 0 bases at J, with 16 bases between the two ends. This CDR3 region has 15 residues. Here the CDR3 DNA reads TGTGCTCTTTGCCCGCCGATGCTCGACACCGATAAACTCATCTTT. This sequence encodes CALCPPMLDTDKLIF.

This clone is deemed large. The chain recombines TRAV38-2/DV8 with TRDJ1; D gene uncertain. Trimming took off 0 bases at V and 0 bases at J, with 12 bases between the two ends. This CDR3 contains 16 residues. From germline, CDR1 is TSESDYY and CDR2 QEAYKQQN. The CDR3 nucleotides read TGTGCTTATAGGAGCGCGTCCAAAACGTACACCGATAAACTCATCTTT. It is translated as CAYRSASKTYTDKLIF.

V usage is TRDV2 and J usage is TRDJ3; TRDD3 agrees at 9 bases. Looked up from germline, CDR1 is GEAIGNYY and CDR2 is EKD. The CDR3 is 19 amino acids. V shed 1 base, J shed 0 bases, and the junction held 6 bases outside the gene matches. The CDR3 nucleotides are TGTGCCTGTGACACGTACTGGGGGACGAGCTCCTGGGACACCCGACAGATGTTTTTC. Amino acid sequence: CACDTYWGTSSWDTRQMFF.

In the case of this clone: It may be a read error: a sequence one base away is much more abundant. The sample holds other DNA sequences that translate to the same CDR3. This chain connects TRDV1 to TRDJ1, with 8 bases aligning to TRDD2. The CDR3 sequence is 25 residues long. The V and J ends lost 3 bases and 0 bases, in that order; junction bases with no gene match: 33. Germline V gives CDR1 TSWWSYY, CDR2 QGS. The CDR3 nucleotides read TGTGCTCTTGGGGAGTCTCAAGGGACCTTCTTCCTACGATTATATTGGGGAGGGGACACCGATAAACTCATCTTT. It encodes CALGESQGTFFLRLYWGGDTDKLIF.

A word on this clone: A single base separates this from a much larger clone, so it may be a read error. The chain carries TRAV23/DV6 and TRDJ1; the match to TRDD3 covers 12 bases. The CDR3 covers 17 residues. Germline lookup yields CDR1 NTAFDY and CDR2 IRPDVSE (reference sequence). This CDR3 reads CSALFLGDTHFTDKLIF. The CDR3, as DNA: TGCTCGGCCCTATTTCTGGGGGATACGCATTTCACCGATAAACTCATCTTT. The whole variable domain, remainder taken from reference TRAV23/DV6 and TRDJ1, is QQQVKQSPQSLIVQKGGISIINCAYENTAFDYFPWYQQFPGKGPALLIAIRPDVSEKKEGRFTISFNKSAKQFSLHIMDSQPGDSATYFCSALFLGDTHFTDKLIFGKGTRVTVEP.

This rearrangement joins TRDV2 to TRDJ3; the match to TRDD3 covers 8 bases. The CDR3 spans 20 residues. The germline gives CDR1 GEAIGNYY, CDR2 EKD. The junction had 12 bases not matched to a gene; V was cut back by 3 bases and J by 0 bases. CDR3 protein: CACDPPYWGASSWDTRQMFF. The DNA for the CDR3 is TGTGCCTGTGACCCCCCTTACTGGGGGGCAAGCTCCTGGGACACCCGACAGATGTTTTTC.

In this sample, this clone turned up a few times. The V and J genes are TRDV2 and TRDJ3, with 11 bases matching TRDD3. The V segment lost 2 bases and the J segment 0 bases; nucleotides outside the gene matches: 2. The CDR3 is 18 residues long. Germline-derived CDR1 and CDR2 are GEAIGNYY and EKD. CDR3 residues: CACDSTGGYSWDTRQMFF. The CDR3 nucleotides read TGTGCCTGTGACAGTACTGGGGGATACTCCTGGGACACCCGACAGATGTTTTTC.

The chain uses TRDV1 and TRDJ1; maybe TRDD2 (6 bases). The CDR3 extends over 26 amino acids. Germline lookup yields CDR1 TSWWSYY and CDR2 QGS. The V gene lost 1 base and the J gene lost 1 base, with 43 bases spanning the gap. This CDR3 reads CALGERERACYSYFPHAMWGTDKLIF. The CDR3 DNA reads as TGTGCTCTTGGGGAACGGGAACGGGCCTGTTATTCCTATTTTCCCCATGCAATGTGGGGCACCGATAAACTCATCTTT.

The V gene is TRDV1, the J gene TRDJ1; D gene unclear. Germline V gene data show CDR1 as TSWWSYY and CDR2 as QGS. CDR3 size: 18 residues. The ends were cut back, 0 bases at V and 6 bases at J, with 23 bases in the middle. Here the CDR3 DNA reads TGTGCTCTTGGGGAACTAGTCTCCTCCGATTCTGGTTACAATAAACTCATCTTT. Residues: CALGELVSSDSGYNKLIF.

Comments on this clone: A single base separates this from a much larger clone, so it may be a read error. The gene calls are TRDV1 and TRDJ1; 11 nucleotides match TRDD3. The CDR3 is made up of 25 amino acids. The germline CDR1 and CDR2 sequences are TSWWSYY and QGS. This chain's CDR3 is CALGNQRRLLYWGISREAYTYKLIF. The CDR3 DNA sequence: TGTGCTCTTGGGAACCAACGCCGTCTACTCTACTGGGGGATATCAAGGGAGGCCTACACCTATAAACTCATCTTT.

The chain employs TRDV1 and TRDJ3; 13 bases align to TRDD3. The CDR3 is 23 residues long. Germline loops: CDR1 TSWWSYY, CDR2 QGS. With V trimmed by 4 bases and J by 3 bases, 18 bases remained unmatched. CDR3 loop: CALGGLLPPVLGDTFWDTRQMFF. In DNA form, the CDR3 reads TGTGCTCTTGGGGGACTCCTTCCTCCAGTACTGGGGGATACGTTCTGGGACACCCGACAGATGTTTTTC.

This chain uses TRDV2 with TRDJ2; 9 bases match TRDD3. V lost 2 bases, J lost 1 base, and 10 bases stayed unmatched. The CDR3 runs to 18 residues. Germline CDR1 is GEAIGNYY and CDR2 is EKD. CDR3 region: CACDRVLGDPLLTAQLFF. The CDR3 region has the DNA TGTGCCTGTGACAGAGTACTGGGGGACCCCCTTTTGACAGCACAACTCTTCTTT.

This rearrangement joins TRDV1 to TRDJ1; TRDD3 might be the D (5 bases). The germline V gene encodes CDR1 TSWWSYY and CDR2 QGS. Trimming took 5 bases from V and 2 from J, leaving 18 bases between them. The CDR3 totals 16 residues. In DNA form, the CDR3 reads TGTGCTCTTGGGAAACGAAGCGGGGAATGTACCGATAAACTCATCTTT. Translating it yields CALGKRSGECTDKLIF.

This chain joins TRDV1 and TRDJ1, with 8 bases fitting TRDD3. The germline V gene has CDR1 TSWWSYY and CDR2 QGS. The CDR3 is 16 amino acids. The junction had 6 bases not matched to a gene; V was cut back by 1 base and J by 2 bases. The CDR3 bases are TGTGCTCTTGGGGAACCTCAGGTGGGGGATACCGATAAACTCATCTTT. It yields the protein CALGEPQVGDTDKLIF.